These T cell receptor beta chains were read from a single sample in a study of T cell changes during pregnancy in multiple sclerosis. Sequencing was performed with immunoSEQ multiplex PCR; in TCRdb, only in-frame clones are kept and a portion is missing. The data show around 60,000 clones, with roughly 92% seen just once and less than 3.5% held by the top ten. Sequenced material: peripheral blood, taken in the third trimester of pregnancy. Every receptor here comes from a female donor in good health, enrolled as a control in a pregnancy study. Both conserved end residues are part of each CDR3. D genes are given only for firm matches. Some rows mark clone size as missing; the rest say once, few, many or name a class of expanded clone.

J: TRBJ2-4
length: 14
V: TRBV28
size: .
D: .
DNA: TGTGCCAGCAGTTTAGCTAGTCCCAAAAACATTCAGTACTTC
CDR3: CASSLASPKNIQYF

J: TRBJ2-3
length: 15
V: TRBV7-7
size: .
D: TRBD2
DNA: TGTGCCAGCAGCCCAGGACTAGCGGCTTCAGATACGCAGTATTTT
CDR3: CASSPGLAASDTQYF

J: TRBJ1-5
length: 12
V: TRBV12-5
size: .
D: .
DNA: TGTGCTAGTGGTTCCCCACAGCAGCCCCAGCATTTT
CDR3: CASGSPQQPQHF

J: TRBJ2-3
length: 18
V: TRBV4-2
size: .
D: TRBD2
DNA: TGTGCCGGCAGCCAAGGACTAGCGGGAGGGCCAAGCACAGATACGCAGTATTTT
CDR3: CAGSQGLAGGPSTDTQYF

J: TRBJ2-3
length: 16
V: TRBV21-1
size: .
D: .
DNA: TGTGCCAGCAGCACCTACTGGACTAGCGGCGCAGATACGCAGTATTTT
CDR3: CASSTYWTSGADTQYF

J: TRBJ2-1
length: 15
V: TRBV11-3
size: .
D: .
DNA: TGTGCCAGCAGCTTGACTTATTTCATCCCGAATGAGCAGTTCTTC
CDR3: CASSLTYFIPNEQFF

J: TRBJ1-2
length: 16
V: TRBV4-3
size: .
D: .
DNA: TGCGCCAGCAGCCAAGATCGAACAGACTATAACTATGGCTACACCTTC
CDR3: CASSQDRTDYNYGYTF

J: TRBJ1-1
length: 14
V: TRBV29-1
size: few
D: .
DNA: TGCAGCGTGGTCCATAGACAGGTTGGAACTGAAGCTTTCTTT
CDR3: CSVVHRQVGTEAFF

J: TRBJ2-7
length: 16
V: TRBV9
size: .
D: .
DNA: TGTGCCAGCAGCGTAGGGAGCACCTCTTGGCTTGGAGAGCAGTACTTC
CDR3: CASSVGSTSWLGEQYF

J: TRBJ1-1
length: 12
V: TRBV19
size: few
D: .
DNA: TGTGCCAGTAGTATAGGCGGAGCCGAAGCTTTCTTT
CDR3: CASSIGGAEAFF

J: TRBJ1-1
length: 11
V: TRBV28
size: .
D: .
DNA: TGTGCCAGCAGGACTAACACTGAAGCTTTCTTT
CDR3: CASRTNTEAFF

J: TRBJ1-1
length: 15
V: TRBV7-2
size: .
D: .
DNA: TGTGCCAGCAGCTTCCTCGGGGGGTGGGAAACTGAAGCTTTCTTT
CDR3: CASSFLGGWETEAFF

J: TRBJ1-1
length: 15
V: TRBV6-5
size: .
D: .
DNA: TGTGCCAGCAGTTACCCCCCCTTGACAGCTAATGAAGCTTTCTTT
CDR3: CASSYPPLTANEAFF

J: TRBJ2-2
length: 14
V: TRBV29-1
size: .
D: TRBD2
DNA: TGCAGCGTTGATACCTCTAGCGGCACCGGGGAGCTGTTTTTT
CDR3: CSVDTSSGTGELFF

J: TRBJ2-1
length: 15
V: TRBV14
size: .
D: TRBD2
DNA: TGTGCCAGCAGCCAAGATTACGGGCGGGGGGCTGAGCAGTTCTTC
CDR3: CASSQDYGRGAEQFF

J: TRBJ2-7
length: 13
V: TRBV7-9
size: once
D: .
DNA: TGTGCCAGCAGCTTGGGCAGAGACTACGAGCAGTACTTC
CDR3: CASSLGRDYEQYF

J: TRBJ2-7
length: 17
V: TRBV7-8
size: .
D: .
DNA: TGTGCCAGCAGCTTACCTCAGGGGTCAGGGGCGATCTACGAGCAGTACTTC
CDR3: CASSLPQGSGAIYEQYF

J: TRBJ1-2
length: 13
V: TRBV5-4
size: .
D: TRBD1
DNA: TGTGCCAGCAGCTTAGTGGGACAGTATGGCTACACCTTC
CDR3: CASSLVGQYGYTF

J: TRBJ2-3
length: 16
V: TRBV29-1
size: .
D: TRBD2
DNA: TGCAGCGTTTTGGCTTTCGAGCGGGGGGATGCAGATACGCAGTATTTT
CDR3: CSVLAFERGDADTQYF

J: TRBJ2-1
length: 16
V: TRBV14
size: .
D: TRBD2
DNA: TGTGCCAGCAGCCAAGTAACGGGAGGCTTCGACAATGAGCAGTTCTTC
CDR3: CASSQVTGGFDNEQFF

J: TRBJ1-5
length: 15
V: TRBV5-1
size: .
D: TRBD1
DNA: TGCGCCAGCAGCTTGGAGGGGGCTAACAATCAGCCCCAGCATTTT
CDR3: CASSLEGANNQPQHF

J: TRBJ2-1
length: 17
V: TRBV11-2
size: .
D: .
DNA: TGTGCCAGCAGCTCCCCTCGGTTAGCGACAAGGTTCAATGAGCAGTTCTTC
CDR3: CASSSPRLATRFNEQFF

J: TRBJ2-1
length: 17
V: TRBV6-4
size: .
D: TRBD2
DNA: TGTGCCAGCAGTGTCTTAGCGGGAGGCGTTCACTACAATGAGCAGTTCTTC
CDR3: CASSVLAGGVHYNEQFF

J: TRBJ2-4
length: 14
V: TRBV6-1
size: few
D: TRBD2
DNA: TGTGCCAGCAGTGAATACGCGGGGGGGGGCATTCAGTACTTC
CDR3: CASSEYAGGGIQYF

J: TRBJ2-7
length: 14
V: TRBV11-3
size: .
D: .
DNA: TGTGCCAGCAGCTCTTTCGACAGCCCCTACGAGCAGTACTTC
CDR3: CASSSFDSPYEQYF

J: TRBJ1-6
length: 15
V: TRBV6-6
size: .
D: .
DNA: TGTGCCAGCAGTCGACCCCGGGACACTAATTCACCCCTCCACTTT
CDR3: CASSRPRDTNSPLHF

J: TRBJ2-3
length: 15
V: TRBV9
size: .
D: TRBD1
DNA: TGTGCCAGCAGCGCACTGACAGGGTTCACAGATACGCAGTATTTT
CDR3: CASSALTGFTDTQYF

J: TRBJ2-5
length: 13
V: TRBV30
size: .
D: TRBD2
DNA: TGTGCCTGGAGACTAGCGGGGGGAGAGACCCAGTACTTC
CDR3: CAWRLAGGETQYF

J: TRBJ1-1
length: 16
V: TRBV7-9
size: few
D: .
DNA: TGTGCCAGCAGCTTATTAGGTGGGGACATGAACACTGAAGCTTTCTTT
CDR3: CASSLLGGDMNTEAFF

J: TRBJ1-2
length: 21
V: TRBV27
size: .
D: TRBD1
DNA: TGTGCCAGCAGTTTATTTGGGGGGGGAGGGACAGGGGGATTCCCAAACTATGGCTACACCTTC
CDR3: CASSLFGGGGTGGFPNYGYTF

J: TRBJ1-1
length: 16
V: TRBV19
size: .
D: .
DNA: TGTGCCAGTACAGGGGTTTGGGCCCCCAAGAACACTGAAGCTTTCTTT
CDR3: CASTGVWAPKNTEAFF

J: TRBJ1-2
length: 12
V: TRBV9
size: .
D: .
DNA: TGTGCCAGCAGCGTAGTAGGCGGTCGCTACACCTTC
CDR3: CASSVVGGRYTF